This T cell receptor (beta chain) was retrieved from a study of blood T cells in healthy people across ages (dated by TCRdb to about 2015). A note on the overall study: In model experiments, roughly one uniquely barcoded TCR beta cDNA molecule per two T cells was captured by template switching. Using the same blood draw, the study looked at two additional independent replicas of 1 million unique cDNA reads for two donors, one aged 18 to 29 and the other aged 80 or older. Donors of different ages were randomly distributed across sequencing lanes to avoid experimental bias. Donors were grouped into four age groups: young (average roughly 15 years), middle-aged (39), aged (62) and long-lived (just over 80). Age-related changes in TCR beta repertoire diversity were measured in the study by deep sequencing normalized with unique cDNA molecular identifiers. Findings and caveats that apply to the study as a whole: Estimates of total diversity from one million sequenced T cells were regarded as lower bounds and underestimates. Compared with the aged group, the long-lived group had more naive CD4+ T cells, fewer expanded clones and increased TCR diversity, suggesting age selection. Since profiling was done on bulk unsorted PBMCs, naive and antigen-experienced compartments could not be conclusively compared. The CMV infection status of donors was not known, potentially confounding age-related changes in expanded clonotypes. Observed TCR beta diversity per million T cells fell roughly linearly with age, and a significant reduction was already apparent by age around 39. The percentage of naive T cells measured by flow cytometry correlated strongly with observed TCR beta diversity.

As encoded in the germline V gene, CDR1 is SNHLY while CDR2 is FYNNEI. The germline ends are 10 bases apart after V is trimmed by 3 bases and J by 0 bases. From the cysteine up to the phenylalanine, the CDR3 has a length of 15 residues. Of all the DNA, just the CDR3 is kept, 45 bases in frame from base 1. The donors were a few dozen Caucasian individuals from Russia, aged roughly 6 to 100 years, who were systemically healthy. Each donor gave approximately 9.4 milliliters of peripheral blood, drawn into EDTA-treated Vacutainer tubes. Ficoll-Paque density-gradient centrifugation was used to isolate PBMCs, with at least 6.5 million per sample. Trizol reagent was used to extract total RNA from PBMCs, with at least 6 micrograms per sample. Naive CD45RAhigh/CD27high T cell percentages were measured by flow cytometry on a PBMC aliquot from every donor. This clonotype came up a few times. Its antigen has not been determined. Qualities for individual bases were not recorded, and no much larger clone is one base off.

The library was generated by 5' RACE. The listed sequencing device is Illumina HiSeq 2500. A second roughly 7 to 11 cycle PCR used a sample-barcoded 5' primer and a J-beta primer mix. Each TCR beta cDNA molecule received a unique molecular identifier from a template-switch 5' adaptor carrying 12 random nucleotides. At least 2.5 million CDR3-containing paired-end reads were obtained from each sample. The Mint cDNA synthesis kit, primed by a TRBC-specific oligonucleotide, was used to synthesize first-strand cDNA from all RNA. After uracil-DNA glycosylase treatment, a first 18-cycle PCR used universal primers M1SS and BC2_uni_R on all cDNA. In the authors' own workflow: For normalization, 1 million high-quality reads, each with a distinct molecular identifier, were randomly selected from each sample. Instead of being binned into consensus sequences, reads with shared molecular identifiers were discarded. MiTCR, with a Q25 quality threshold and the strictest error-elimination algorithm, was used for CDR3 identification, clonotype clustering and error correction. A nonparametric unseen species model with Euler transformation was used to estimate a lower bound on total TCR beta diversity. TCRdb reprocessing: public reads trimmed at Q25 with fastp, clones called with MiXCR, in-frame beta chains kept. Duplicate CDR3 protein sequences are folded into a single record with the most common DNA and genes. The V and J calls were not made by the authors but by TCRdb's processing. This sample has about 1.5 million distinct CDR3 sequences in its table, and approximately 42% of those were observed once. The ten largest account for approximately 7.9% of the sample.

The rearrangement joined TRBV2 to TRBJ2-3; D gene: possibly TRBD2, on 5 matching bases. The sequence was collected from a woman between 18 and 30 years old in good health. Source material: blood. The nucleotide sequence is TGTGCCAGCAGTGATGATAGCGAAAGCACAGATACGCAGTATTTT. This codes for CASSDDSESTDTQYF.